The 20 T cell receptor beta chains reported below all come from one sample, sequenced in a study of breast tumors, draining lymph nodes, adjacent tissues. Samples came from axillary lymph nodes draining the breast cancer. In TCRdb, the multiplex PCR reads were re-called with MiXCR into one record per CDR3 protein. The sample has some 130,000 distinct CDR3 sequences; approximately 22% are singletons. Source material: axillary lymph node tissue. The receptors were gathered from a female donor with breast cancer. Some clones in this sample may be carry-over from other donors' samples.

There are many counts of this clonotype. J is TRBJ2-1 and V is TRBV12-3 or TRBV12-4, with D uncertain. V lost 5 bases, J lost 10 bases, and 9 bases lay in between. There are 11 residues in the CDR3. CDR3 sequence (DNA): TGTGCCAGCAGTCCTCTGGTGGAGCAGTTCTTC. Its translation: CASSPLVEQFF.

Many counts were recorded for this clonotype. This chain joins TRBV6-6 and TRBJ2-1; D is perhaps TRBD2 (6 bases). Germline V gene sequence: CDR1 MNHNY, CDR2 SVGAGI (reference sequence). CDR3 length: 15 amino acids. Trimming took off 0 bases at V and 5 bases at J, with 11 bases between the two ends. The CDR3 coding sequence is TGTGCCAGCAGTTACTCGCAAACTAGCCACAATGAGCAGTTCTTC. Translating it yields CASSYSQTSHNEQFF.

This clonotype has at least ten counts. The chain combines TRBV20-1 with TRBJ2-3; no definite D call. CDR1 and CDR2 (germline): DFQATT, SNEGSKA (reference sequence). This CDR3 has 14 residues. V gave up 0 bases and J gave up 2 bases, with 9 bases separating them. CDR3 nucleotides: TGCAGTGCTAGAGATAGTACGGTCACAGATACGCAGTATTTT. Translated, it gives CSARDSTVTDTQYF.

There are many counts of this clonotype. The V gene is TRBV7-3, the J gene TRBJ1-4; D not resolved. Germline lookup yields CDR1 SGHTA and CDR2 FQGTGA. Trimming cost V 5 bases and J 11 bases, with 3 bases left between them. This CDR3 is built from 9 residues. The CDR3 DNA reads TGTGCCAGCAGCCCGAAACTGTTTTTT. Its translation is CASSPKLFF.

This clonotype was counted at least ten times. The V call is TRBV7-2, the J call TRBJ2-3, with 10 bases aligning to TRBD2. Germline-derived CDR1 and CDR2 are SGHTA and FQGNSA. Trimming removed 4 bases from V and 2 bases from J; junction bases left unmatched: 6. This CDR3 spans 16 amino acids. This CDR3 reads CASSSGLAGVTDTQYF. The CDR3 bases are TGTGCCAGCAGCTCCGGCCTAGCGGGGGTCACAGATACGCAGTATTTT.

The sample holds many counts of this clonotype. The rearrangement joins TRBV7-3 to TRBJ2-1; TRBD1 matches 7 bases. Germline V gene lookup returns CDR1 SGHTA and CDR2 FQGTGA. This CDR3 region has 18 residues. The V gene end was trimmed by 1 base and the J gene end by 5 bases; junction bases not matched to a gene: 14. CDR3 sequence (DNA): TGTGCCAGCAGCTTAAGGGGACCACAGGGGCGCTTGAACAATGAGCAGTTCTTC. It translates to CASSLRGPQGRLNNEQFF.

This clonotype was counted ten times or more. This chain connects TRBV19 to TRBJ1-2; unclear D gene. V was shortened by 5 bases and J by 3 bases, with 10 bases between the two germline ends. CDR3 size: 13 residues. CDR1 and CDR2 from the germline V gene are LNHDA and SQIVND (reference sequence). The CDR3 sequence: CASSADGYYGYTF. The CDR3 nucleotides are TGTGCCAGTAGTGCTGACGGTTACTATGGCTACACCTTC.

This clonotype was observed a few times. This sequence may be a read error, since a much larger clone differs from it by one base. This chain joins TRBV2 and TRBJ2-7; TRBD2 matches 10 bases. The germline CDR1 and CDR2 sequences are SNHLY and FYNNEI. The CDR3 loop spans 15 amino acids. Unmatched junction bases numbered 11, after V lost 7 bases and J lost 5 bases. Written as DNA, the CDR3 is TGTGCCAGCACCAAACAGGCTAGCGGGAGCAACGAGCAGTACTTC. Amino acid sequence: CASTKQASGSNEQYF.

As concerns this clonotype: This may be a read error, as it is one base from a much larger clone. The chain recombines TRBV6-6 with TRBJ1-2; tentative D call: TRBD1 (5 bases). Germline loops: CDR1 MNHNY, CDR2 SVGAGI (reference sequence). The CDR3 has 13 residues. Trimming pared 7 bases from V and 4 bases from J, leaving 13 bases between. The CDR3 DNA follows: TGTGCCAGCACCAAGAGAGGGGCCTATGGCTACACCTTC. This codes for CASTKRGAYGYTF.

This clonotype was seen many times. The rearrangement links TRBV18 to TRBJ2-7; D unclear. Germline CDR1 and CDR2: KGHSH and LQKENI. The V end was cut by 0 bases, the J end by 4 bases, with 13 bases between. CDR3 size: 15 residues. For the CDR3, the DNA is TGTGCCAGCTCACCACCGGGAAAGGGTGGGTACGAGCAGTACTTC. Translated: CASSPPGKGGYEQYF.

This clonotype has only a few counts. The rearrangement uses TRBV5-8 and TRBJ2-5; 8 nucleotides match TRBD1. V was clipped by 5 bases and J by 5 bases; unmatched bases: 14. CDR3 length: 16 amino acids. Germline CDR1 and CDR2: SGHTS and YDEGEE. CDR3 region: CASSYRRTGSGETQYF. The DNA for the CDR3 is TGTGCCAGCAGTTATCGAAGGACAGGGTCAGGGGAGACCCAGTACTTC. Full variable domain (outside the CDR3, taken from reference TRBV5-8 and TRBJ2-5): EAGVTQSPTHLIKTRGQQATLRCSPISGHTSVYWYQQALGLGLQFLLWYDEGEERNRGNFPPRFSGRQFPNYSSELNVNALELEDSALYLCASSYRRTGSGETQYFGPGTRLLVL.

This sequence joins TRBV5-4 and TRBJ2-1; 7 bases align to TRBD1. Trimming took 2 bases from V and 10 from J; bases not matched to a gene: 6. The germline V gene has CDR1 SGHNT and CDR2 YYREEE (reference sequence). The CDR3 spans 13 residues. This CDR3 reads CASSFGTAYEQFF. CDR3 in DNA: TGTGCCAGCAGCTTCGGGACAGCCTACGAGCAGTTCTTC.

This clonotype was seen at least ten times. The chain uses TRBV5-1 and TRBJ2-3; 8 bases align to TRBD2. The V and J ends lost 3 bases and 4 bases, in that order; junction bases with no gene match: 7. The CDR3 is made up of 15 amino acids. The germline V gene has CDR1 SGHRS and CDR2 YFSETQ. The DNA for the CDR3 is TGCGCCAGCAGCTCCTCCGGGACTAGTTCAGATACGCAGTATTTT. This sequence encodes CASSSSGTSSDTQYF.

The rearrangement uses TRBV30 and TRBJ2-2; 9 bases map to TRBD1. Germline CDR1 is GTSNPN and CDR2 is SVGIG (reference sequence). With V trimmed by 0 bases and J by 5 bases, 7 bases remained unmatched. There are 16 residues in the CDR3. Here the CDR3 DNA reads TGTGCCTGGAGTGTATCGGACAGGGGTTGGACCGGGGAGCTGTTTTTT. It specifies CAWSVSDRGWTGELFF. The full variable domain, rest sourced from reference TRBV30 and TRBJ2-2, is SQTIHQWPATLVQPVGSPLSLECTVEGTSNPNLYWYRQAAGRGLQLLFYSVGIGQISSEVPQNLSASRPQDRQFILSSKKLLLSDSGFYLCAWSVSDRGWTGELFFGEGSRLTVL.

This clonotype came up many times. The chain recombines TRBV28 with TRBJ1-6; 10 bases are a match to TRBD1. Looked up from germline, CDR1 is MDHEN and CDR2 is SYDVKM. J was trimmed by 9 bases and V by 5 bases; bases with no gene match: 10. The CDR3 has 16 residues. The chain's CDR3 is CASSPHRTGGASPLHF. The CDR3 DNA is TGTGCCAGCAGTCCCCACCGGACAGGGGGTGCTTCACCCCTCCACTTT.

The chain is built from TRBV11-3 and TRBJ2-2, with a possible D match to TRBD2 (5 bases). This CDR3 comprises 15 residues. Trimming pared 5 bases from V and 3 bases from J, leaving 13 bases between. Germline V lookup: CDR1 SGHNT, CDR2 YENEEA. The DNA for the CDR3 is TGTGCCAGCAGCCCGCTCCCCGGGGACACCGGGGAGCTGTTTTTT. Translated: CASSPLPGDTGELFF.

This clonotype was seen ten or more times. This rearrangement joins TRBV20-1 to TRBJ2-1; D possibly uses TRBD1 or TRBD2 (5 bases each). Trimming stripped 6 bases from V and 0 bases from J, with 24 bases between. Germline V lookup: CDR1 DFQATT, CDR2 SNEGSKA (reference sequence). The CDR3 is 18 residues long. CDR3 protein: CSAPTGTPLRSSYNEQFF. DNA of the CDR3: TGCAGTGCACCCACCGGGACCCCCCTCCGGAGCTCCTACAATGAGCAGTTCTTC.

This clonotype came up a few times. The chain joins TRBV19 to TRBJ2-2; 8 bases line up with TRBD2. The V segment lost 11 bases and the J segment 5 bases; nucleotides outside the gene matches: 10. The germline V gene encodes CDR1 LNHDA and CDR2 SQIVND (reference sequence). The CDR3 totals 14 residues. The CDR3 DNA is TGTGCCGGTACAGAGCGGGAGTCGACCGGGGAGCTGTTTTTT. This encodes CAGTERESTGELFF.

Points on this clonotype: One base away lies a much larger clone, so this may be a sequencing read error. CDR3: CASSAQETQHF. DNA of the CDR3: TGTGCCAGCAGCGCTCAAGAGACCCAGCACTTC. V usage is TRBV11-2 and J usage is TRBJ2-5, with no clear D. Germline V gives CDR1 SGHAT, CDR2 FQNNGV. CDR3 size: 11 residues.

This clonotype was seen ten or more times. This chain joins TRBV5-1 and TRBJ2-7; TRBD2 matches 12 bases. Germline V gene data show CDR1 as SGHRS and CDR2 as YFSETQ. V lost 0 bases, J lost 4 bases, and 5 bases stayed unmatched. CDR3 size: 16 residues. CDR3 DNA sequence: TGCGCCAGCAGCTTGGTTCGACTAGCGGGAGTGTACGAGCAGTACTTC. Its protein product is CASSLVRLAGVYEQYF.